This is a list of T cell receptor beta chains from one sample in a study of identifying expanded T cells in peripheral blood. The data were produced by immunoSEQ multiplex PCR, yet TCRdb's version contains in-frame clones alone and is incomplete. Of 100,000 or so clones in the sample, roughly 88% were seen once. Sequenced: blood. These receptors were taken from a person aged 18 to 75 in good health. Each CDR3 is given with its conserved first and last residue.

v_call,j_call,cdr3_aa
TRBV7-3,TRBJ2-3,CASSLYHSTDTQYF
TRBV4-1,TRBJ1-2,CASSQGGGGPFTF
TRBV6-1,TRBJ2-1,CASSGGAGVYNEQFF
TRBV28,TRBJ2-5,CASSFSGKVGETQYF
TRBV28,TRBJ1-4,CASSVGGTNEKLFF
TRBV29-1,TRBJ2-7,CSAAWTGGSEQYF
TRBV19,TRBJ1-5,CASSIDQIWDNQPQHF
TRBV10-2,TRBJ2-7,CASSGGYEQYF
TRBV7-7,TRBJ2-5,CASSLGGVIGPETQYF
TRBV11-1,TRBJ1-2,CASSLDRGAHYGYTF
TRBV5-1,TRBJ2-7,CASSLEGRGSYEQYF
TRBV11-2,TRBJ1-1,CASSSRDRNTEAFF
TRBV6-6,TRBJ1-5,CASTLTVNQPQHF
TRBV4-3,TRBJ2-7,CASSPRTGSSYEQYF
TRBV5-8,TRBJ1-5,CASSLGTSRGEGQPQHF
TRBV7-8,TRBJ2-1,CASSLVQAEQFF
TRBV30,TRBJ1-4,CAWSPTGQGLIGEKLFF
TRBV28,TRBJ2-7,CASSFSYEQYF
TRBV11-2,TRBJ2-5,CASSLDRRQGIRETQYF
TRBV9,TRBJ2-5,CASSVGVRSVDGETQYF
TRBV18,TRBJ1-2,CASSPPSLDRPYGYTF
TRBV7-3,TRBJ1-1,CASSYGGAEAFF
TRBV7-2,TRBJ2-1,CASSSETFYNEQFF
TRBV7-2,TRBJ1-2,CASSRGTDDGYTF
TRBV7-9,TRBJ1-4,CASSLDTGGGEKLFF
TRBV29-1,TRBJ2-7,CSVEFGGGSYEQYF
TRBV27,TRBJ2-5,CASRRNSGTGPEETQYF
TRBV6-6,TRBJ1-1,CASSPGTGGYTEAFF
TRBV5-6,TRBJ1-2,CASSYGLQGSGYGYTF
TRBV19,TRBJ2-2,CASSITGPRHITGELFF
TRBV9,TRBJ2-3,CASSVLSGTDTQYF
TRBV15,TRBJ1-4,CATSPGPLEKLFF
TRBV5-8,TRBJ1-5,CASSLDRNQPQHF
TRBV7-3,TRBJ2-1,CASSPRGANYNEQFF
TRBV2,TRBJ2-5,CASSDPRTQYF
TRBV5-1,TRBJ1-2,CASSPGRDYNYGYTF
TRBV6-4,TRBJ2-2,CASKEVANTGELFF
TRBV30,TRBJ1-3,CAWMLKGNTIYF
TRBV28,TRBJ2-5,CASSLGEARETQYF
TRBV18,TRBJ1-4,CASSPRLGQGEKLFF
TRBV28,TRBJ1-5,CASGLRDTSRQPQHF
TRBV7-2,TRBJ2-3,CASSLYGGRADTQYF
TRBV7-2,TRBJ1-2,CASSRGQGNYGYTF
TRBV13,TRBJ1-4,CASSSTGAEGEKLFF
TRBV28,TRBJ1-2,CASRPQDSANYGYTF
TRBV4-1,TRBJ2-5,CASSQPGLAGETQYF
TRBV7-2,TRBJ1-2,CASSDRAPYYGYTF
TRBV11-2,TRBJ2-7,CASSLGVAQPPYEQYF
TRBV19,TRBJ2-3,CASSRKGTDTQYF
TRBV29-1,TRBJ2-5,CSVEKGKGWETQYF
TRBV6-1,TRBJ2-5,CASSELETQYF
TRBV7-3,TRBJ1-5,CASSLPTCAQHF